This T cell receptor (beta chain) is from a study of blood T cell repertoires in COVID-19. Turning to the study itself: COVID-19 samples, acute and convalescent, were from the United States, Italy and Spain. PBMCs, B-cell-depleted T cells, or T cells were the source of the cDNA or gDNA that made up the material.

Germline values: CDR1 MNHEY, CDR2 SMNVEV (reference sequence). CDR3 length equals 15 residues. Trimming cost V 2 bases and J 0 bases, with 7 bases left between them. Per the study methods: Reference gene primers were amplified, and this amplification served to estimate nucleated cell counts. Sequenced by immunoSEQ multiplex PCR; TCRdb stores in-frame clones only, minus some. That table furnishes V, J and clone size, whereas the DNA furnished D and trimming. The sample shows 130,000 to 150,000 clones, 84% of them seen only once. Sequenced: peripheral blood. The sequence was collected from a woman older than 75 in a cohort sampled during active or convalescent COVID-19. This chain joins TRBV27 and TRBJ2-2; D may be TRBD2 (5 bases). The CDR3 loop reads CASSLRGTNTGELFF. Written as DNA, the CDR3 is TGTGCCAGCAGTTTACGGGGAACGAACACCGGGGAGCTGTTTTTT.